This T cell receptor (beta chain) was captured by sequencing in a study of T cells after yellow fever vaccination. General study points: Most clones from primary vaccination were detected again post-booster (approximately 96% CD4, roughly 90% CD8). Although the secondary response was weaker, it peaked faster, at day 5 versus 15.

A word on this clonotype: Antigen: not known.

The CDR3 spans 14 residues. Germline CDR1 and CDR2: SGHAT and FQDESV (reference sequence). Germline trimming cut 7 bases from V and 5 bases from J; bases unmatched to any gene: 5. TCRdb reprocessed the 5' RACE reads with MiXCR, giving one entry per CDR3 protein. The repertoire holds 500,000 to 550,000 distinct CDR3 sequences, with less than 25% as singletons. The source of this sequence is a man between 18 and 35 years old who received the YFV17D yellow fever vaccine. Specimen: PBMCs, collected more than 20 days after the first yellow fever vaccination. The chain combines TRBV11-1 with TRBJ2-2, with 9 bases fitting TRBD1. Written as DNA, the CDR3 is TGTGCCAGCACGCCGGGACAGGGAACCGGGGAGCTGTTTTTT. Its translation: CASTPGQGTGELFF. The variable domain in full, completed from reference TRBV11-1 and TRBJ2-2, reads EAEVAQSPRYKITEKSQAVAFWCDPISGHATLYWYRQILGQGPELLVQFQDESVVDDSQLPKDRFSAERLKGVDSTLKIQPAELGDSAMYLCASTPGQGTGELFFGEGSRLTVL.